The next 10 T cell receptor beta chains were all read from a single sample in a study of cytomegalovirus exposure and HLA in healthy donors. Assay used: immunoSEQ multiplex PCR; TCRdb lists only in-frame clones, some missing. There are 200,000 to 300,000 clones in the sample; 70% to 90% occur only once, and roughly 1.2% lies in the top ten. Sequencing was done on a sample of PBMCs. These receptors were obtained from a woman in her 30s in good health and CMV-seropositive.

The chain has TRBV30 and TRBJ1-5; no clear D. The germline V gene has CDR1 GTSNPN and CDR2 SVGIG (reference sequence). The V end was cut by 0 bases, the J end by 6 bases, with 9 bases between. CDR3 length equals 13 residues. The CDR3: CAWSVGVSQPQHF. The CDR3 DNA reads TGTGCCTGGAGTGTCGGGGTAAGTCAGCCCCAGCATTTT. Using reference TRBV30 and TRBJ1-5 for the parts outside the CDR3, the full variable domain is SQTIHQWPATLVQPVGSPLSLECTVEGTSNPNLYWYRQAAGRGLQLLFYSVGIGQISSEVPQNLSASRPQDRQFILSSKKLLLSDSGFYLCAWSVGVSQPQHFGDGTRLSIL.

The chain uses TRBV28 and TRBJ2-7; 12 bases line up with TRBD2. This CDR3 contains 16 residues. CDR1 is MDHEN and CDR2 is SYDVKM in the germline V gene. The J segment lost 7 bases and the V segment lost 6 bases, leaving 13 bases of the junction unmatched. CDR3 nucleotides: TGTGCCAGCAGCCCCTCTAGCGGGAGGGCCTTGTTGGAGCAGTACTTC. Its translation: CASSPSSGRALLEQYF.

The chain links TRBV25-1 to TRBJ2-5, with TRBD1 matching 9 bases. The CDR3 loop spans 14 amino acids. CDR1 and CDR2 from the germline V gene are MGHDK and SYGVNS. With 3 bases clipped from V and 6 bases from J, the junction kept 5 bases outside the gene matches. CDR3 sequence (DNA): TGTGCCAGCAGTGAGGGGACAGGGAGAAAGACCCAGTACTTC. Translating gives CASSEGTGRKTQYF.

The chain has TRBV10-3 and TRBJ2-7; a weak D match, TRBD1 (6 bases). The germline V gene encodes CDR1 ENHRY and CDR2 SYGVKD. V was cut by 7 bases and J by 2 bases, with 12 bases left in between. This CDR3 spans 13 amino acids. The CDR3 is CAIMGAGAYEQYF. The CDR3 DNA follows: TGTGCCATCATGGGGGCAGGGGCCTACGAGCAGTACTTC.

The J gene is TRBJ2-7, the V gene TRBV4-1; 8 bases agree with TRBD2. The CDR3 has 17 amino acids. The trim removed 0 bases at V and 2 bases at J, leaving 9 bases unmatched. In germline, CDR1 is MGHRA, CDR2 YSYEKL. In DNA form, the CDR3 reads TGCGCCAGCAGCCAAGATGTGGCTAGCGGGTATACCTACGAGCAGTACTTC. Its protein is CASSQDVASGYTYEQYF.

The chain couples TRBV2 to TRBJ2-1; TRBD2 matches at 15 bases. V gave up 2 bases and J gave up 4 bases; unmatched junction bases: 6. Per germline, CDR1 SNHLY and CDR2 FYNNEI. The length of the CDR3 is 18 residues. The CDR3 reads CASSESGLAGGPYNEQFF. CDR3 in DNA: TGTGCCAGCAGTGAATCCGGACTAGCGGGAGGGCCTTACAATGAGCAGTTCTTC.

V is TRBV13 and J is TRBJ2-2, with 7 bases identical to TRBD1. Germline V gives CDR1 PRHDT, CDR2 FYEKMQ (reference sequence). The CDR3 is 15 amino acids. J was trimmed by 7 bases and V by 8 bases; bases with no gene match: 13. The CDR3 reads CASQREKGAVGELFF. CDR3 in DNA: TGTGCCAGCCAGAGAGAAAAGGGGGCTGTCGGGGAGCTGTTTTTT.

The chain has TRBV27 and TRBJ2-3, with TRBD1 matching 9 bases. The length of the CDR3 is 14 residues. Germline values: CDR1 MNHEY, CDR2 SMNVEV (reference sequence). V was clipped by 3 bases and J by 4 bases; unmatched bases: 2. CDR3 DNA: TGTGCCAGCAGTTTGACAGGGGGATCAGATACGCAGTATTTT. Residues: CASSLTGGSDTQYF.

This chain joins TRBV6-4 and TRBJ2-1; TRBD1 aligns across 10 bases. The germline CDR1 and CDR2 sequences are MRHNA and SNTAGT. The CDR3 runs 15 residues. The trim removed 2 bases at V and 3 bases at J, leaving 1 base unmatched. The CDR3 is CASSDGTGDYNEQFF. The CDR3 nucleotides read TGTGCCAGCAGTGACGGGACAGGGGACTACAATGAGCAGTTCTTC.

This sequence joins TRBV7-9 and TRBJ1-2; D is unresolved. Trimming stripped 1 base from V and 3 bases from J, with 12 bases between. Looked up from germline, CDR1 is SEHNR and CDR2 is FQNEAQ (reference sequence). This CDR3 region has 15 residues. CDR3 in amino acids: CASSLEGTGDYGYTF. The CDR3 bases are TGTGCCAGCAGCTTAGAGGGTACGGGAGACTATGGCTACACCTTC.